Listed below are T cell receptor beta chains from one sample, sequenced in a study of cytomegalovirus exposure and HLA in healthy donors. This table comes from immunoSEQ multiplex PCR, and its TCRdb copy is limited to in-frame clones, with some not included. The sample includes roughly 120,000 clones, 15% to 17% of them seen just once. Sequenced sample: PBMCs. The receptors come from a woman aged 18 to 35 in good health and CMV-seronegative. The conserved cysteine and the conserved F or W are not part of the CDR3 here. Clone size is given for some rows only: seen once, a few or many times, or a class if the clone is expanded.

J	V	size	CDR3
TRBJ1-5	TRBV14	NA	ASSRDSNQPQH
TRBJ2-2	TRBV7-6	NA	ASSLGYGPNTGELF
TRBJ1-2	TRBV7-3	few	ASSYRGRLEDDYGYT
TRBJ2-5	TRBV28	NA	ASSPPRLAETQY
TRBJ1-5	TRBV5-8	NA	ASSSGQGSNQPQH
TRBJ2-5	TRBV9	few	ASSVGTSAETQY
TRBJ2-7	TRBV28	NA	ASSFDSGRAASAYEQY
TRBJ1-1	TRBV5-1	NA	ASFPGARSDTEAF
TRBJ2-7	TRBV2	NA	ASSEGPANTYEQY
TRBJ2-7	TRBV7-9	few	ASIQGLADYEQY
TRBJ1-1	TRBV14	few	ASSQALNTEAF
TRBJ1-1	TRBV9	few	ASRPTLGGTEAF
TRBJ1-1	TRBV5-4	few	ATIKTTGPRTEAF
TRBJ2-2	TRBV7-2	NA	ASSLLGRVGGELF
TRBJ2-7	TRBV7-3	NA	ASSPGYGGEQY
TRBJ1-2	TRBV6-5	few	ASSRVGADYGYT
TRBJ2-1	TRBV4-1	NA	ASSHRTSGRLLYNEQF
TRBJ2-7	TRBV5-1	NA	ASSLEGGFSYEQY
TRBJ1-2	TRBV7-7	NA	ASSPDGYGYT
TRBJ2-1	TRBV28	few	ASIKGGLAGVNEQF
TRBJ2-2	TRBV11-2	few	ASSPRQGMTGELF
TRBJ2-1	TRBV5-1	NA	ASSEGQNNEQF
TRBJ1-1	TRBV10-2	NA	ASSGTVNTEAF
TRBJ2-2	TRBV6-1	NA	ASSEGLPTGELF
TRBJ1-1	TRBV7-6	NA	ASSLAQGVAF
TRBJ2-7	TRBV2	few	ASTPGVGKTTYEQY
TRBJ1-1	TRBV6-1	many	ASSPTGAGGTEAF
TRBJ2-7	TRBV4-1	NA	ASSQEGGLYEQY
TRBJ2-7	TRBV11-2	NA	ASSPARYGDEQY
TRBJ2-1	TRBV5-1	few	ASSSGQGNEQF
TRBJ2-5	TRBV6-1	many	ASSGGLAGFQETQY
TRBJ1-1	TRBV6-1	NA	ASSKPMKTEAF
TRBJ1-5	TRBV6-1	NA	ASSEAGQYSNQPQH
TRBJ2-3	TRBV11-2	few	ASSILAGGADTQY
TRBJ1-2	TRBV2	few	ASSTQGASIYGYT
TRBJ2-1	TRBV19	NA	ASSMPAGAENEQF
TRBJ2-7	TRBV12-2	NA	ASRLVRGPKYYEQY
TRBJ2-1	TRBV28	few	ASSSGVKQF
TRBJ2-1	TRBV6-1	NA	ASSVTGFYSYNEQF
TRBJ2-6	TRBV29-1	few	SVDAGGFSSGANVLT
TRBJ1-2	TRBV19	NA	ASTPEADVNYGYT
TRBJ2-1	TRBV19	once	ASSIVSSGPYNEQF
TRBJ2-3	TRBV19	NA	ASSFNSGGTQY
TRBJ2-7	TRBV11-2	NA	ASSYGTYEQY
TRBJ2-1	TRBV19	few	ASTSTSGRARYNEQF
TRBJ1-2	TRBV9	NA	ASSSRTATGGYT
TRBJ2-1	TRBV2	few	ASTAGGLNEQF
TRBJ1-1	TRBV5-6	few	ASSFLRGTEAF
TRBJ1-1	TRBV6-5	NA	ASSYGPSAEAF
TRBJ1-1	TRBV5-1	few	ASSLEGGAEAF
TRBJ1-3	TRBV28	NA	ASSKLDRTIY
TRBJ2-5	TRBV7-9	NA	ASSLIGGAGVFQETQY
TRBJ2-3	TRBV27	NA	ASRAPLIWGADTQY
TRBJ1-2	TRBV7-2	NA	ASSLWQRYGYT
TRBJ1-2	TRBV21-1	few	ASSKKLPRTGSLIDSSNYGYT